Following are 22 T cell receptor beta chains from one sample sequenced in a study of T-cell memory formation after mild COVID-19. TCRdb itself ran the 5' RACE reads through MiXCR, one entry per CDR3 protein. Among about 340,000 distinct CDR3 sequences listed, around a sixth were seen once. What was sequenced was PBMCs or a T cell subset sorted from them (not recorded which). These receptors all stem from a man younger than 35 who had mild COVID-19 (a few samples of this study predate the infection). Cell type and time point are not known.

This clonotype was found a few times. The gene calls are TRBV6-1 and TRBJ2-5, with 8 bases that match TRBD2. Looked up from germline, CDR1 is MNHNS and CDR2 is SASEGT. CDR3 size: 13 residues. The junction had 5 bases not matched to a gene; V was cut back by 6 bases and J by 5 bases. In nucleotides, the CDR3 is TGTGCCAGCAGAGGCCCGGGAGGGGAGACCCAGTACTTC. Protein: CASRGPGGETQYF.

In the case of this clonotype: One end of the junction varies from germline; a read error may be responsible. The chain is built from TRBV24-1 and TRBJ2-3; D perhaps matches TRBD2 (7 bases). The CDR3 is 15 amino acids. CDR1 is KGHDR, CDR2 SFDVKD, per germline. As DNA, the CDR3 is TGTGCCATCAGTGAGGGGGGGCAAGGCACAGATACGCAGTATTTT. Translation: CAISEGGQGTDTQYF.

V usage is TRBV20-1 and J usage is TRBJ2-3; the match to TRBD2 covers 12 bases. The CDR3 has 16 residues. The germline V gene encodes CDR1 DFQATT and CDR2 SNEGSKA (reference sequence). V shed 0 bases and J 4 bases; nucleotides not matched to a gene: 5. The CDR3 DNA sequence: TGCAGTGCTAGAGAGTCTAGCGGGGGGGCCCCAGATACGCAGTATTTT. Translation gives CSARESSGGAPDTQYF.

The J gene is TRBJ1-1, the V gene TRBV4-1; TRBD1 might be the D (6 bases). Germline CDR1 MGHRA, CDR2 YSYEKL. Trimming shortened V by 2 bases and J by 6 bases, and 16 bases separated the two germline ends. This CDR3 is built from 15 residues. CDR3 nucleotides: TGCGCCAGCAGCCAAATCGTACAGGGTGTACCTGAAGCTTTCTTT. Residues: CASSQIVQGVPEAFF.

This clonotype has more than one count but fewer than ten. V and J are TRBV4-3 and TRBJ1-3; D is unclear. The germline V gene encodes CDR1 LGHNA and CDR2 YSLEER. The CDR3 consists of 17 residues. V lost 2 bases and J 0 bases, leaving 14 bases between the germline ends. CDR3 in amino acids: CASSQTQELSSGNTIYF. The CDR3, as DNA: TGCGCCAGCAGCCAAACCCAGGAACTAAGCTCTGGAAACACCATATATTTT.

The chain couples TRBV20-1 to TRBJ2-5; D perhaps matches TRBD1 (6 bases). Germline V gene sequence: CDR1 DFQATT, CDR2 SNEGSKA (reference sequence). Trimming cost V 3 bases and J 5 bases, with 13 bases left between them. The CDR3 runs 13 residues. The CDR3 here is CSASSTGIETQYF. The CDR3 DNA is TGCAGTGCTAGCTCCACAGGGATTGAGACCCAGTACTTC.

This clonotype was seen a few times. The gene calls are TRBV6-2 or TRBV6-3 and TRBJ2-3; tentative D call: TRBD2 (5 bases). The CDR3 is made up of 13 amino acids. V was trimmed by 4 bases and J by 4 bases, leaving 9 bases between them. The germline gives CDR1 MNHEY, CDR2 SVGEGT. The CDR3 sequence: CASSFVGADTQYF. CDR3 in DNA: TGTGCCAGCAGTTTTGTCGGGGCAGATACGCAGTATTTT.

In this sample, this clonotype turned up many times. This chain uses TRBV7-2 with TRBJ2-2; possibly TRBD1 for D (5 bases). Per the germline V gene, CDR1 is SGHTA and CDR2 is FQGNSA. CDR3 length: 14 residues. Trimming cost V 6 bases and J 3 bases, with 11 bases left between them. Here the CDR3 DNA reads TGTGCCAGCAGATATGACAGATACACCGGGGAGCTGTTTTTT. It encodes CASRYDRYTGELFF.

This chain joins TRBV20-1 and TRBJ1-6, with 7 positions matching TRBD1. From germline, CDR1 is DFQATT and CDR2 SNEGSKA (reference sequence). There are 14 residues in the CDR3. The junction had 9 bases not matched to a gene; V was cut back by 3 bases and J by 10 bases. The CDR3 nucleotides are TGCAGTGCTAGGGACCGAGGGGGCAGGTCACCCCTCCACTTT. Protein sequence: CSARDRGGRSPLHF.

This clonotype was observed a handful of times. The chain recombines TRBV2 with TRBJ1-1; D might be TRBD1 (5 bases). The germline gives CDR1 SNHLY, CDR2 FYNNEI. The V end was cut by 6 bases, the J end by 0 bases, with 14 bases between. The CDR3 runs to 15 residues. CDR3 sequence: CASSRQSIMNTEAFF. For the CDR3, the DNA is TGTGCCAGCAGCAGACAGAGCATCATGAACACTGAAGCTTTCTTT. Combining the CDR3 with reference TRBV2 and TRBJ1-1 gives the whole variable domain EPEVTQTPSHQVTQMGQEVILRCVPISNHLYFYWYRQILGQKVEFLVSFYNNEISEKSEIFDDQFSVERPDGSNFTLKIRSTKLEDSAMYFCASSRQSIMNTEAFFGQGTRLTVV.

This clonotype was found many times. The rearrangement links TRBV4-3 to TRBJ2-4; 8 positions match TRBD1. Germline loops: CDR1 LGHNA, CDR2 YSLEER. V gave up 3 bases and J gave up 0 bases; unmatched junction bases: 16. The CDR3 has 20 amino acids. CDR3 residues: CASSQVIGQGVLLAKNIQYF. In nucleotides, the CDR3 is TGCGCCAGCAGCCAGGTCATCGGACAGGGAGTCCTTCTAGCCAAAAACATTCAGTACTTC.

There are a few counts of this clonotype. The J gene is TRBJ2-7, the V gene TRBV6-2 or TRBV6-3; unclear D gene. Germline CDR1 and CDR2: MNHEY and SVGEGT. The CDR3 covers 13 residues. Trimming removed 1 base from V and 7 bases from J, with 11 bases in between. CDR3 amino acids: CASSYLGLGEQYF. The CDR3 DNA follows: TGTGCCAGCAGTTACTTGGGCCTTGGGGAGCAGTACTTC.

This chain links TRBV28 with TRBJ2-3; no clear D. The CDR3 runs 12 residues. Looked up from germline, CDR1 is MDHEN and CDR2 is SYDVKM. V was cut by 8 bases and J by 4 bases, with 10 bases left in between. CDR3 in DNA: TGTGCCAGCCGATTCGGTCCAGATACGCAGTATTTT. Protein: CASRFGPDTQYF.

This clonotype was detected a few times. The chain carries TRBV15 and TRBJ2-1, with D hard to call. V was pared by 3 bases and J by 3 bases, with 15 bases between. Germline values: CDR1 LNHNV, CDR2 YYDKDF (reference sequence). This CDR3 contains 16 residues. The chain's CDR3 is CATSRSSNLFYNEQFF. CDR3 sequence (DNA): TGTGCCACCAGCAGGTCATCTAACCTTTTCTACAATGAGCAGTTCTTC.

This clonotype was counted only a few times. The chain carries TRBV9 and TRBJ2-3; 8 nucleotides line up with TRBD2. Germline trimming cut 7 bases from V and 6 bases from J; bases unmatched to any gene: 7. Germline lookup yields CDR1 SGDLS and CDR2 YYNGEE. This CDR3 spans 13 amino acids. CDR3 DNA sequence: TGTGCCAGCCGGGGGGGCTGGGGTGATACGCAGTATTTT. Its protein is CASRGGWGDTQYF.

This sequence joins TRBV28 and TRBJ2-6; no reliable D call. This CDR3 comprises 15 residues. Per the germline V gene, CDR1 is MDHEN and CDR2 is SYDVKM. V gave up 2 bases and J gave up 0 bases, with 5 bases separating them. CDR3 nucleotides: TGTGCCAGCAGTTTAAGCCACTCTGGGGCCAACGTCCTGACTTTC. Translating it yields CASSLSHSGANVLTF.

This clonotype was seen repeatedly, ten times or more. The chain employs TRBV10-3 and TRBJ1-6; no definite D call. Deletions cut 10 bases from V and 9 bases from J, with 19 bases between. Germline values: CDR1 ENHRY, CDR2 SYGVKD. The CDR3 consists of 14 residues. The CDR3 DNA reads TGTGCCACGTCTGAGGTCAGAGCCGGTTCACCCCTCCACTTT. Protein product: CATSEVRAGSPLHF.

In its sample, this clonotype was seen a few times. The rearrangement joins TRBV5-1 to TRBJ2-4; unclear D gene. The CDR3 is 13 amino acids. Trimming stripped 4 bases from V and 2 bases from J, with 7 bases between. Per germline, CDR1 SGHRS and CDR2 YFSETQ. CDR3 DNA sequence: TGCGCCAGCAGCGGGGAAACCAAAAACATTCAGTACTTC. Its protein product is CASSGETKNIQYF.

In this sample, this clonotype turned up a few times. The chain carries TRBV27 and TRBJ2-7, with D uncertain. The CDR3 runs to 13 residues. Looked up from germline, CDR1 is MNHEY and CDR2 is SMNVEV (reference sequence). V lost 6 bases to trimming and J lost 0 bases, with 9 bases between them. The CDR3 sequence is CASSPGLSYEQYF. The DNA of the CDR3 is TGTGCCAGCAGCCCGGGCCTCTCCTACGAGCAGTACTTC.

This clonotype was found many times. The rearrangement uses TRBV12-3 or TRBV12-4 and TRBJ2-7; 11 nucleotides match TRBD2. After removal of 5 bases from V and 9 bases from J, the junction contained 12 bases not matched to a gene. The CDR3 spans 15 residues. CDR3 amino acids: CASSADSTSGGVQYV. The DNA of the CDR3 is TGTGCCAGCAGTGCCGACTCAACTAGCGGGGGCGTGCAGTACGTC.

This chain links TRBV6-5 with TRBJ1-4; 9 bases map to TRBD1. The germline V gene encodes CDR1 MNHEY and CDR2 SVGAGI. Trimming at V came to 0 bases and at J to 7 bases, leaving 9 bases not matched to a gene. The CDR3 is 17 residues long. Written as DNA, the CDR3 is TGTGCCAGCAGTTACTCGAGCCTCGCGGGACAGGGTGAAAAACTGTTTTTT. Translated, it gives CASSYSSLAGQGEKLFF.

There are a few counts of this clonotype. The chain uses TRBV18 and TRBJ2-7; D gene unclear. In germline, CDR1 is KGHSH, CDR2 LQKENI. The CDR3 has 14 amino acids. V shed 0 bases and J shed 7 bases, with 13 bases lying between them. This CDR3 reads CASSPPGTPWEQYV. CDR3 DNA sequence: TGTGCCAGCTCACCACCGGGAACTCCCTGGGAGCAGTACGTC.